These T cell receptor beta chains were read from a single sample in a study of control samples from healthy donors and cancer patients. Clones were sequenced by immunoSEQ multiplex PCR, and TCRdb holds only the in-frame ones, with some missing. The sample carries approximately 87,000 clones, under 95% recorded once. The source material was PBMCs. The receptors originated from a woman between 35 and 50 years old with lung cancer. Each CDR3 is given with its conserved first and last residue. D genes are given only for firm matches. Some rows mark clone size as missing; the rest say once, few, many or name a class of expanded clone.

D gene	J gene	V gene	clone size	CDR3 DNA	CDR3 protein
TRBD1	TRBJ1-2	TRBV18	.	TGTGCCAGCTCACCAGGACAGGGTTTATATGGCTACACCTTC	CASSPGQGLYGYTF
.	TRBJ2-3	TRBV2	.	TGTGCCAGCAGTGACCTGGGCACAGATACGCAGTATTTT	CASSDLGTDTQYF
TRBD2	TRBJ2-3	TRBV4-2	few	TGTGCCAGCAGCCTAGGGGAGCGGGGGGGCGCGATTAGCACAGATACGCAGTATTTT	CASSLGERGGAISTDTQYF
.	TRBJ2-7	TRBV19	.	TGTGCCAGTCAGTGGGCGGCAGGGAGCTACGAGCAGTACTTC	CASQWAAGSYEQYF
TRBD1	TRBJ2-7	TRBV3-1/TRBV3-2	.	TGTGCCAGCAGCTCGTCCGGGACAGGGGGACCTCGGCAGTACTTC	CASSSSGTGGPRQYF
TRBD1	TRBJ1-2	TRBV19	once	TGTGCCAGTAGTATCCCTAGGGACAGAGGCTACACCTTC	CASSIPRDRGYTF
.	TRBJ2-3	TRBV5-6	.	TGTGCCAGCAGCTTAGGAGATACGCAGTATTTT	CASSLGDTQYF
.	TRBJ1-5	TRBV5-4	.	TGTGCCAGCAGCTTTCGTTCTCCGAGTTGGACAAAGCATTTT	CASSFRSPSWTKHF
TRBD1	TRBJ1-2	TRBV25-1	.	TGTGCCAGCAGTGATCGACAGGGCCACTATGGCTACACCTTC	CASSDRQGHYGYTF
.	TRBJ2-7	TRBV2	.	TGTGCCAGCAGGGGGGTACAGGGTTTTTACGAGCAGTACTTC	CASRGVQGFYEQYF
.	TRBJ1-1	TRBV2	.	TGTGCCAGCAGTGGCACTGAAGCTTTCTTT	CASSGTEAFF
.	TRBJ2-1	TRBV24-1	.	TGTGCCACCTCGGGGGGGACAGACTACAATGAGCAGTTCTTC	CATSGGTDYNEQFF